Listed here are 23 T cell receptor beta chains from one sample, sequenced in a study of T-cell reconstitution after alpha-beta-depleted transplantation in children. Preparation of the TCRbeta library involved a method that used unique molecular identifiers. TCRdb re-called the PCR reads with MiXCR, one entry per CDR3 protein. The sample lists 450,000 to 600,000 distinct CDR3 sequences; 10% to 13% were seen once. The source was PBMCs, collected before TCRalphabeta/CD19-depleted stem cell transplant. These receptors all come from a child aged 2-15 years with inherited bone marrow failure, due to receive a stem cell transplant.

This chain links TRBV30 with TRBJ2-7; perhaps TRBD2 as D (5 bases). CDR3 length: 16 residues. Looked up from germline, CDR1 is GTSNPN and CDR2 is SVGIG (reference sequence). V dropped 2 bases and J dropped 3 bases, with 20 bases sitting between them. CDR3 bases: TGTGCCTGGAGTCTCTCCCCGGCGAGGGTTGACTACGAGCAGTACTTC. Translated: CAWSLSPARVDYEQYF.

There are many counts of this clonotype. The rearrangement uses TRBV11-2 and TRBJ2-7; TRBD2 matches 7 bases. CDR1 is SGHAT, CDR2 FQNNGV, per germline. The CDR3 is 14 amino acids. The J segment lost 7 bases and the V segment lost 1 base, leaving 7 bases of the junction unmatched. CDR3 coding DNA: TGTGCCAGCAGCTTAGCGGGGGGTTTGGAGGAGCAGTACTTC. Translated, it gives CASSLAGGLEEQYF. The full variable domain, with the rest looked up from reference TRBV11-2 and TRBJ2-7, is EAGVAQSPRYKIIEKRQSVAFWCNPISGHATLYWYQQILGQGPKLLIQFQNNGVVDDSQLPKDRFSAERLKGVDSTLKIQPAKLEDSAVYLCASSLAGGLEEQYFGPGTRLTVT.

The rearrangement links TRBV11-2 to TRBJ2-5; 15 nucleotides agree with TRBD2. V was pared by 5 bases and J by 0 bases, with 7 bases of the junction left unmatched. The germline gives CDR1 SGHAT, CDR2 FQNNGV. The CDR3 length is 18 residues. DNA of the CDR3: TGTGCCAGCAGCCCAGGACTAGCGGGAGGGCGGTACCAAGAGACCCAGTACTTC. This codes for CASSPGLAGGRYQETQYF.

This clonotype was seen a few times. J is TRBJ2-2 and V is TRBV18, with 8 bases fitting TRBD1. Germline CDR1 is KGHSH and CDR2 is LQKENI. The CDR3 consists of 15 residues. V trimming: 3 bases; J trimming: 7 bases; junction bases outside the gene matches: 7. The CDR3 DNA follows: TGTGCCAGCTCACCTCAGGACAGGGAAGGCGGGGAGCTGTTTTTT. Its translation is CASSPQDREGGELFF.

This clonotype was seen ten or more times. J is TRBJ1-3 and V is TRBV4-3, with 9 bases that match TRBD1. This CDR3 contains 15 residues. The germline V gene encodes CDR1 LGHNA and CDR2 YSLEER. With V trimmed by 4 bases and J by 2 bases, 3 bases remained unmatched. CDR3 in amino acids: CASSRDRATGNTIYF. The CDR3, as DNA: TGCGCCAGCAGCCGGGACAGGGCGACTGGAAACACCATATATTTT.

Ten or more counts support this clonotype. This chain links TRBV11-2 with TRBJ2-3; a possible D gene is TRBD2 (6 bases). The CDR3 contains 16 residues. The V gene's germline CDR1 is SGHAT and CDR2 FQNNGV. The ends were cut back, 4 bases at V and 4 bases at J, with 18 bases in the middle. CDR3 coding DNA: TGTGCCAGCAGCTCCCGGGACTTTGCGAGCGCAGATACGCAGTATTTT. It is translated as CASSSRDFASADTQYF.

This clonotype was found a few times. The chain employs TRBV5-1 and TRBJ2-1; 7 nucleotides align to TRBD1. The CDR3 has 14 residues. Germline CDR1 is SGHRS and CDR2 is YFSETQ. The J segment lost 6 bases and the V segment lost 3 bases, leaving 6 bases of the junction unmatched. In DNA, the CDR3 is TGCGCCAGCAGCTGGACAGGTTTGTCCAATGAGCAGTTCTTC. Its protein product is CASSWTGLSNEQFF.

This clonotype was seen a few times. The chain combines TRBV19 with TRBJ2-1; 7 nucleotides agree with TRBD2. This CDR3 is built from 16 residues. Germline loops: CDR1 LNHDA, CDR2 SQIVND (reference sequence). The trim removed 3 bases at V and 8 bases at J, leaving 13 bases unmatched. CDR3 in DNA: TGTGCCAGTAGTATTTGGGGAAGCGGGGTCGAGGATGAGCAGTTCTTC. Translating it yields CASSIWGSGVEDEQFF.

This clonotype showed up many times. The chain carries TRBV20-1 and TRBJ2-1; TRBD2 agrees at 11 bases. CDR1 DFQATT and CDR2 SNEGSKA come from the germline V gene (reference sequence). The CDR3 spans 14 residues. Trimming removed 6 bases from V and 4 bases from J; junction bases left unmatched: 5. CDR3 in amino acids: CSALAGGSYNEQFF. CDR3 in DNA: TGCAGTGCCCTAGCGGGAGGATCGTACAATGAGCAGTTCTTC.

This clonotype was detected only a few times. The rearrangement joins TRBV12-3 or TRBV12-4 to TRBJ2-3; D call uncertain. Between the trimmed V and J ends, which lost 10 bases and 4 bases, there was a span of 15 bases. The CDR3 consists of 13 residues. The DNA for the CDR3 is TGTGCCACTTCAAAGGGTATAGCAGATACGCAGTATTTT. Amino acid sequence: CATSKGIADTQYF.

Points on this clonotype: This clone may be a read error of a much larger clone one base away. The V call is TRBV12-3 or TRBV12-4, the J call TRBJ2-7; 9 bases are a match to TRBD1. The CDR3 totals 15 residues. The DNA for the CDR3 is TGTGCCAGCAGGCAACCGGGACAGGGAGGCTACGAGCAGTGCTTC. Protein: CASRQPGQGGYEQCF.

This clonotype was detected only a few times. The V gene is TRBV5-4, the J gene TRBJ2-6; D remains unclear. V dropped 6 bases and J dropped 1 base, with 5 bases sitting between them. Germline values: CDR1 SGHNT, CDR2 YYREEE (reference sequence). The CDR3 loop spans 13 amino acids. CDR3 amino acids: CASTFSGANVLTF. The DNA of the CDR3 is TGTGCCAGCACATTTTCTGGGGCCAACGTCCTGACTTTC.

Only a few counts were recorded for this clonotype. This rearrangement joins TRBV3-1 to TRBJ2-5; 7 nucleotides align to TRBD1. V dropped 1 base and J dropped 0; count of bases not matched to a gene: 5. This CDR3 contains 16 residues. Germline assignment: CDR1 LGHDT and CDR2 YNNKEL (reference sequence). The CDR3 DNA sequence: TGTGCCAGCAGCCAAGTGGACAGGCAGTACCAAGAGACCCAGTACTTC. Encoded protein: CASSQVDRQYQETQYF.

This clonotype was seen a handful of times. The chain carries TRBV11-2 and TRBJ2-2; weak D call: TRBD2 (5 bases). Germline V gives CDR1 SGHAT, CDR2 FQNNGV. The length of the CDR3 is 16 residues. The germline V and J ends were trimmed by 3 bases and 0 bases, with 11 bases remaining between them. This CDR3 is CASSFFAEANTGELFF. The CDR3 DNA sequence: TGTGCCAGCAGCTTTTTTGCGGAGGCGAACACCGGGGAGCTGTTTTTT.

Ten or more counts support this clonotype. CDR3 residues: CASSQDPVGGYNEQFF. The CDR3 nucleotides read TGCGCCAGCAGCCAAGATCCCGTGGGCGGCTACAATGAGCAGTTCTTC. The J gene is TRBJ2-1, the V gene TRBV4-3, with no clear D. Germline V lookup: CDR1 LGHNA, CDR2 YSLEER. This CDR3 contains 16 residues. The V and J ends lost 0 bases and 3 bases respectively, with 12 bases between them.

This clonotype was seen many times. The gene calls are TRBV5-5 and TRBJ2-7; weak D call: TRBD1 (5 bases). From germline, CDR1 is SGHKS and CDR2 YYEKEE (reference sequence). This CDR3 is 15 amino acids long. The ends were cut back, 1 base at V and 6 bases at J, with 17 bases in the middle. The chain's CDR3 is CASSLTGARIIEQYF. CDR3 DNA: TGTGCCAGCAGCTTGACAGGAGCAAGGATTATCGAGCAGTACTTC. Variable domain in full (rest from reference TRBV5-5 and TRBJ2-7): DAGVTQSPTHLIKTRGQQVTLRCSPISGHKSVSWYQQVLGQGPQFIFQYYEKEERGRGNFPDRFSARQFPNYSSELNVNALLLGDSALYLCASSLTGARIIEQYFGPGTRLTVT.

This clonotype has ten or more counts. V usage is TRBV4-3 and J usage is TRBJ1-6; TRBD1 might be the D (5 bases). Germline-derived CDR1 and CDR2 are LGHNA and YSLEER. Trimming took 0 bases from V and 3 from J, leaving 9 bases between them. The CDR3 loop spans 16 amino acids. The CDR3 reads CASSQDWGFYNSPLHF. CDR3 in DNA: TGCGCCAGCAGCCAAGATTGGGGGTTCTATAATTCACCCCTCCACTTT.

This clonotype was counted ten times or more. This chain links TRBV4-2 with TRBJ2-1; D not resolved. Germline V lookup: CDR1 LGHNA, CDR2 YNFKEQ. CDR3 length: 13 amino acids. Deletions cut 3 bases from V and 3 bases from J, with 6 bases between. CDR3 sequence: CASSHPDYNEQFF. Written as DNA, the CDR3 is TGTGCCAGCAGCCACCCTGACTACAATGAGCAGTTCTTC.

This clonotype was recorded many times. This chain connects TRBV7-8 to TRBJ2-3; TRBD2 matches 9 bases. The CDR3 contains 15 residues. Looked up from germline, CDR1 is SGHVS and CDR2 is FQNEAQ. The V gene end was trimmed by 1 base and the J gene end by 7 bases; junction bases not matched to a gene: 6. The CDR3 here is CASSLVSGSLYTQYF. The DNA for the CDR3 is TGTGCCAGCAGCTTAGTTAGCGGGAGCTTATATACGCAGTATTTT.

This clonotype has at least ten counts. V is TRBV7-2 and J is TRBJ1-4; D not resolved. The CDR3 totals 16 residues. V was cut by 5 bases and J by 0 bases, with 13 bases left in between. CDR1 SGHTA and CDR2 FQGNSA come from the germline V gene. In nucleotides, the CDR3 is TGTGCCAGCAGCAATAAGGTGTCTGCAACTAATGAAAAACTGTTTTTT. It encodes CASSNKVSATNEKLFF.

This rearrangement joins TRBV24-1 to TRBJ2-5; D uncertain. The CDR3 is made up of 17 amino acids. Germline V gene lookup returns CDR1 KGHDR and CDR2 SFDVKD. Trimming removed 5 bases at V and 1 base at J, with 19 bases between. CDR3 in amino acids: CATSAQPARLSQETQYF. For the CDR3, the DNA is TGTGCCACCAGTGCCCAACCCGCCCGACTCTCCCAAGAGACCCAGTACTTC.

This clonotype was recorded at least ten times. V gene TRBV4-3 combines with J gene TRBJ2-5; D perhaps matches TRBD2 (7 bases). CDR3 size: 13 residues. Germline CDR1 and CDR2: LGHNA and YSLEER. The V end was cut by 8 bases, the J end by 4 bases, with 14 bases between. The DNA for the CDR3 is TGCGCCAGCGCCGCGGGGGCCGGAGAGACCCAGTACTTC. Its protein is CASAAGAGETQYF.

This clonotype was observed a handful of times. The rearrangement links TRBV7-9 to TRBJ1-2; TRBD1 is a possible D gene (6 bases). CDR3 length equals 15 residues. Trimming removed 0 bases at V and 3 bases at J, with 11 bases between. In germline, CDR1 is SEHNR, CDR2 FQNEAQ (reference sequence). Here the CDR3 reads CASSLAEGDYYGYTF. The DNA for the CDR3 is TGTGCCAGCAGCTTAGCGGAGGGGGACTACTATGGCTACACCTTC. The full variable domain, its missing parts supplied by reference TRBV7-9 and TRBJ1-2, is DTGVSQNPRHKITKRGQNVTFRCDPISEHNRLYWYRQTLGQGPEFLTYFQNEAQLEKSRLLSDRFSAERPKGSFSTLEIQRTEQGDSAMYLCASSLAEGDYYGYTFGSGTRLTVV.